Listed below are T cell receptor beta chains from one sample, sequenced in a study of blood T cell repertoires in COVID-19. Assay used: immunoSEQ multiplex PCR; TCRdb lists only in-frame clones, some missing. The data hold about 400,000 clones, with roughly 89% observed a single time. Sequences were obtained from PBMCs or T cells enriched from blood (not recorded which). The receptors were sampled from a woman in her fifties or sixties who had recovered from COVID-19. The CDR3 runs from the conserved cysteine through the conserved F or W. D genes are given only for firm matches. The size of a clone is reported for some rows only, either as once, few or many, or as a class for expanded clones.

j_gene: TRBJ1-6
abundance: few
v_gene: TRBV4-1
d_gene: -
CDR3aa: CASSQGQGKNSPLHF
CDR3nt: TGCGCCAGCAGCCAAGGGCAGGGCAAGAATTCACCCCTCCACTTT

j_gene: TRBJ2-7
abundance: few
v_gene: TRBV6-5
d_gene: -
CDR3aa: CASTGGNEQYF
CDR3nt: TGTGCCAGCACTGGGGGGAACGAGCAGTACTTC

j_gene: TRBJ2-3
abundance: -
v_gene: TRBV6-6
d_gene: -
CDR3aa: CASSRLRWTKDFSTDTQYF
CDR3nt: TGTGCCAGCAGTCGCCTCCGGTGGACGAAGGACTTCAGCACAGATACGCAGTATTTT

j_gene: TRBJ2-5
abundance: -
v_gene: TRBV29-1
d_gene: TRBD2
CDR3aa: CSVGRGAGGQETQYF
CDR3nt: TGCAGCGTTGGGAGGGGAGCGGGGGGGCAAGAGACCCAGTACTTC

j_gene: TRBJ1-1
abundance: -
v_gene: TRBV7-8
d_gene: -
CDR3aa: CASTLKGVNTEAFF
CDR3nt: TGTGCCAGCACCCTGAAGGGGGTGAACACTGAAGCTTTCTTT

j_gene: TRBJ1-2
abundance: -
v_gene: TRBV6-2/TRBV6-3
d_gene: TRBD1
CDR3aa: CASSFGTGAGYTF
CDR3nt: TGTGCCAGCAGTTTTGGGACAGGAGCTGGCTACACCTTC

j_gene: TRBJ1-5
abundance: few
v_gene: TRBV3-1/TRBV3-2
d_gene: -
CDR3aa: CASSQARFGQPQHF
CDR3nt: TGTGCCAGCAGCCAAGCCAGGTTTGGTCAGCCCCAGCATTTT

j_gene: TRBJ1-3
abundance: once
v_gene: TRBV5-1
d_gene: TRBD1
CDR3aa: CASSLAGDRASGNTIYF
CDR3nt: TGCGCCAGCAGCTTGGCCGGGGACAGGGCATCCGGAAACACCATATATTTT

j_gene: TRBJ1-6
abundance: -
v_gene: TRBV27
d_gene: -
CDR3aa: CASSLGVDNSPLHF
CDR3nt: TGTGCCAGCAGTTTAGGAGTTGACAATTCACCCCTCCACTTT

j_gene: TRBJ1-3
abundance: -
v_gene: TRBV5-6
d_gene: TRBD1
CDR3aa: CASSLLQGALLTGNTIYF
CDR3nt: TGTGCCAGCAGCTTGCTTCAGGGGGCTCTACTTACTGGAAACACCATATATTTT

j_gene: TRBJ1-1
abundance: -
v_gene: TRBV2
d_gene: TRBD1
CDR3aa: CASRPGTGGYTEAFF
CDR3nt: TGTGCCAGCAGACCCGGGACAGGGGGATACACTGAAGCTTTCTTT

j_gene: TRBJ2-2
abundance: -
v_gene: TRBV5-6
d_gene: TRBD2
CDR3aa: CASSILAGGRTGELFF
CDR3nt: TGTGCCAGCAGCATTCTAGCGGGGGGGCGAACCGGGGAGCTGTTTTTT

j_gene: TRBJ2-3
abundance: -
v_gene: TRBV7-9
d_gene: -
CDR3aa: CASSLGQFGDTQYF
CDR3nt: TGTGCCAGCAGCTTAGGCCAGTTCGGGGATACGCAGTATTTT

j_gene: TRBJ2-5
abundance: -
v_gene: TRBV4-1
d_gene: TRBD2
CDR3aa: CASSQGWASGGMETQYF
CDR3nt: TGCGCCAGCAGCCAAGGGTGGGCTAGCGGGGGTATGGAGACCCAGTACTTC

j_gene: TRBJ2-1
abundance: -
v_gene: TRBV18
d_gene: -
CDR3aa: CASLAVDEQFF
CDR3nt: TGTGCCAGCTTAGCAGTCGATGAGCAGTTCTTC